This TCR beta chain was sequenced in a study of human T cells and chemical hapten exposure (dated by TCRdb to 2020 to 2022). For the wider study: For sensitization, 2% DPC in acetone was applied to a roughly 2 cm by roughly 2 cm area of upper inner arm skin. Libraries were pooled for sequencing, and per-sample TCR yields varied mainly because of small differences in library volumes within the pool. Blood samples were taken from patients before sensitization (week 0) and at 2, 6 and about 24 weeks after DPC sensitization. About 30 alopecia patients provided blood for TCR sequencing at one to four time points (pre-sensitization, 2, 6 and 24 weeks). Alopecia areata with under or over 50% scalp involvement, alopecia totalis and alopecia universalis were represented in the patient cohort, which was mostly female. Throughout the roughly 26-week study period, patients were also given weekly therapeutic DPC doses on the scalp. Peripheral blood TCR repertoire changes were tracked in vivo in alopecia patients during primary and secondary sensitization to the hapten diphenylcyclopropenone (DPC). Patch testing was done on the upper back using Finn chambers containing 0.01% DPC, and results were scored after 6 days according to International Contact Dermatitis Research Group standards.

The library was made by RACE. TCRdb records NextSeq 500 as the sequencer. During library preparation, unique molecular identifiers were attached to individual cDNA molecules so that TCRs could be counted in a quantitative, reproducible way. From each blood RNA sample, both TCR alpha and TCR beta chains were sequenced. In the original analysis: A median of roughly 98,000 TCRs per sample was observed, with a range of 23,224 to 690,600. The Decombinator software suite was used to annotate V, J and CDR3 in the TCR reads. Every sample was subsampled to the same number of TCRs (28,000) for the PS versus PT1 abundance plots. TCRs were defined as expanded if absent before sensitization and observed at least eight times at the 2-week time point. In-frame beta chains were kept once TCRdb had trimmed the public reads at Q25 with fastp and called clones with MiXCR. Each entry is one CDR3 protein sequence, shown with its most common DNA and genes. The V and J calls and clone size are TCRdb's, not the authors'. The sample yields fewer than 150,000 distinct CDR3 sequences; over 9.5% were counted once. Around 1.4% of the sample belongs to the ten largest clones.

Reading from cysteine to phenylalanine, the CDR3 counts 15 amino acids. The read is trimmed to its CDR3 DNA, 45 bases read in frame from base 1. The germline V gene (reference sequence) yields DFQATT for CDR1 and SNEGSKA for CDR2. V loses 0 bases at its end and J loses 8 bases; junction bases beyond the gene matches: 8. A word on this clonotype: Its antigen is not yet known. No much larger clonotype is one base removed from it; base qualities were not supplied.

The time point label, as the study defines it: patch test 2, 6 weeks after DPC sensitization. The treatment or condition label of this sample denotes: therapeutic diphenylcyclopropenone sensitization with weekly scalp DPC. At every patch-test visit, the blood draw took place before the patch test was put on. Eligible patients were aged 18 to 70, diagnosed with alopecia, deemed suitable for DPC therapy, and excluded if pregnant. Total RNA was extracted from unfractionated whole blood collected in Tempus Blood RNA tubes. General study outcomes and caveats: DPC sensitization did not change how many TCRs were above 1 in 1000 frequency, and no evidence was found of alterations in global repertoire structure. Compared with pre-sensitization or healthy control sets, expanded TCRs formed significantly more large CDR3 similarity clusters, which is consistent with antigen-driven responses. All patients had alopecia, a presumed autoimmune disease, so their immune response might differ from that of healthy individuals. Patch test score correlated positively with the number of PT1 expanded TCRs, reaching significance at thresholds 8, 16 and 32 but not at 4. After repeated subsampling, the strength of the expansion versus patch-test correlation and the threshold at which it became significant changed.

The receptor was isolated from a woman aged 50 to 60 with alopecia areata. Some clones in this sample may be carry-over from other donors' samples. This specimen consisted of whole blood, obtained in connection with sensitization to the hapten diphenylcyclopropenone (DPC). The V and J segments used are TRBV20-1 and TRBJ2-1, with 9 bases aligning to TRBD2. The nucleotides are TGCAGTGCTAGAGATCCCGTCTTAGCGGGAGATGAGCAGTTCTTC. It codes for CSARDPVLAGDEQFF.